Detailed here is one TCR beta chain. The data were obtained in a study of blood T cell repertoires in COVID-19. Generated by immunoSEQ multiplex PCR, the TCRdb table keeps only in-frame clones and is missing some. The repertoire consists of 200,000 to 250,000 clones, with 80% to 90% occurring once and the leading ten covering about 9.7%. Germline CDR1 SGDLS, CDR2 YYNGEE. Trimming stripped 3 bases from V and 0 bases from J, with 18 bases between. This CDR3 has 18 residues. This sequence joins TRBV9 and TRBJ2-2, with a possible D match to TRBD2 (6 bases). The receptor was derived from a man aged 50-60 years with active or convalescent COVID-19. The specimen was peripheral blood. CDR3 in amino acids: CASSADWGEPTNTGELFF. The CDR3 region has the DNA TGTGCCAGCAGCGCCGACTGGGGGGAACCTACGAACACCGGGGAGCTGTTTTTT.